The subject of this entry is one T cell receptor (beta chain). What it binds is unknown. The repertoire was sequenced with immunoSEQ multiplex PCR; TCRdb's copy has only in-frame clones and lacks some. The repertoire consists of roughly 100,000 clones, with around nine tenths occurring once and the leading ten covering 1% to 1.5%. This entry is derived from a study of T cell responses to AZD1222 COVID-19 vaccine. Study results and caveats: Spike was spanned by vaccine-associated CD4 TCRs, which were dominant at 160-218 and 743-854. It was only a handful of AZD1222 recipients who were seropositive at baseline.

Trimming stripped 2 bases from V and 1 base from J, with 11 bases between. This CDR3 has 15 amino acids. Germline loops: CDR1 LGHNA, CDR2 YNFKEQ. Here the sequenced sample was peripheral blood, taken on day 0 of AZD1222 vaccination. V is TRBV4-2 and J is TRBJ1-1, with a tentative D call TRBD1 (6 bases). This TCR came from an adult in good health. CDR3 amino acids: CASSQQQGRNTEAFF. The DNA of the CDR3 is TGTGCCAGCAGCCAACAACAGGGTAGGAACACTGAAGCTTTCTTT.